Listed below are T cell receptor beta chains from one sample, sequenced in a study of response to subunit inactivated influenza vaccine. TCRdb independently ran MiXCR on the RT-PCR reads; one entry per CDR3 protein. Of 650,000 to 700,000 distinct CDR3 sequences detected, about 15% appear once; the ten largest clones hold under 14%. This specimen was PBMCs from blood, taken 11 to 12 days after vaccination. All receptors derive from a man in his forties or fifties who received an inactivated influenza vaccine. Each CDR3 is given with its conserved first and last residue. Fields, in order: D gene, clone size, J gene, CDR3 length, V gene, CDR3 DNA, CDR3 protein. A D gene is named only where the DNA matches it firmly. Some rows mark clone size as missing; the rest say once, few, many or name a class of expanded clone.

d_gene: .; abundance: few; j_gene: TRBJ2-3; len: 13; v_gene: TRBV29-1; CDR3nt: TGCAGCGTTGATGGCCGCGGCACAGATACGCAGTATTTT; CDR3aa: CSVDGRGTDTQYF
d_gene: .; abundance: few; j_gene: TRBJ2-1; len: 15; v_gene: TRBV4-3; CDR3nt: TGCGCCAGCAGCCAAGACGGAGGTCTCTACAATGAGCAGTTCTTC; CDR3aa: CASSQDGGLYNEQFF
d_gene: .; abundance: .; j_gene: TRBJ2-1; len: 15; v_gene: TRBV12-3/TRBV12-4; CDR3nt: TGTGCCAGCAGCTCTAGCGCCCCGCGGTACAATGAGCAGTTCTTC; CDR3aa: CASSSSAPRYNEQFF
d_gene: TRBD2; abundance: .; j_gene: TRBJ2-7; len: 15; v_gene: TRBV4-1; CDR3nt: TGCGCCAGCAGCGCGGGACTATCACCTGTTAGGGAGCAGTACTTC; CDR3aa: CASSAGLSPVREQYF
d_gene: .; abundance: .; j_gene: TRBJ2-2; len: 14; v_gene: TRBV4-2; CDR3nt: TGTGCCAGCAGCCAAGTAATGGTGACCGGGGAGCTGTTTTTT; CDR3aa: CASSQVMVTGELFF
d_gene: TRBD1; abundance: .; j_gene: TRBJ1-5; len: 17; v_gene: TRBV10-1; CDR3nt: TGCGCCAGCAGTGAGGCTGTCCCGGGACAGGGCGATCAGCCCCAGCATTTT; CDR3aa: CASSEAVPGQGDQPQHF
d_gene: .; abundance: .; j_gene: TRBJ2-3; len: 15; v_gene: TRBV27; CDR3nt: TGTGCCAGCAGTTTAATGGGGGGCGGAACAGATACGCAGTATTTT; CDR3aa: CASSLMGGGTDTQYF
d_gene: .; abundance: few; j_gene: TRBJ2-1; len: 13; v_gene: TRBV29-1; CDR3nt: TGCAGCACCAACCCAGGGTCGTACAATGAGCAGTTCTTC; CDR3aa: CSTNPGSYNEQFF
d_gene: TRBD1; abundance: few; j_gene: TRBJ1-4; len: 17; v_gene: TRBV16; CDR3nt: TGTGCCAGCAGCCAATCGTTACACCGGGACAGGGGGGAAAAACTGTTTTTT; CDR3aa: CASSQSLHRDRGEKLFF
d_gene: TRBD2; abundance: many; j_gene: TRBJ2-3; len: 16; v_gene: TRBV12-3/TRBV12-4; CDR3nt: TGTGCCAGCAGTTTTGTGACTAGCGGAAGGTTGGATACGCAGTATTTT; CDR3aa: CASSFVTSGRLDTQYF
d_gene: TRBD1; abundance: .; j_gene: TRBJ1-1; len: 15; v_gene: TRBV19; CDR3nt: TGTGCCAGTAGTGAACCCGGGACAGGGAGGGCTGAAGCTTTCTTT; CDR3aa: CASSEPGTGRAEAFF